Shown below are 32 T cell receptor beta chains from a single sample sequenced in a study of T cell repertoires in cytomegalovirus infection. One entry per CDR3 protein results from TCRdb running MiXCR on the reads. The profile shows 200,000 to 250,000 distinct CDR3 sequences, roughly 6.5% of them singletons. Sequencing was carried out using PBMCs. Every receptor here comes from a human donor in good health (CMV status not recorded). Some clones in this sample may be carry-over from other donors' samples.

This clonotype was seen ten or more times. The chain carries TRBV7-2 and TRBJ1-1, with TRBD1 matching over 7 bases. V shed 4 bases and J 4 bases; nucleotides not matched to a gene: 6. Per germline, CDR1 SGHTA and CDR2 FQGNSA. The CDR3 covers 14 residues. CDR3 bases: TGTGCCAGCAGCTACAGGGGAGGGATCACTGAAGCTTTCTTT. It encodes CASSYRGGITEAFF. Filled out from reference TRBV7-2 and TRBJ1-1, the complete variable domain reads GAGVSQSPSNKVTEKGKDVELRCDPISGHTALYWYRQSLGQGLEFLIYFQGNSAPDKSGLPSDRFSAERTGGSVSTLTIQRTQQEDSAVYLCASSYRGGITEAFFGQGTRLTVV.

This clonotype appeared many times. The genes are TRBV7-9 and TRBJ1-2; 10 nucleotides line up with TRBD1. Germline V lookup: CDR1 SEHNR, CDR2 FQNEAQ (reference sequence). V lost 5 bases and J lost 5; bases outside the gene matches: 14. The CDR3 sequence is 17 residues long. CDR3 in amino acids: CASSNPPGQGRRYGYTF. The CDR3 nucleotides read TGTGCCAGCAGCAACCCACCGGGACAGGGGCGTCGATATGGCTACACCTTC. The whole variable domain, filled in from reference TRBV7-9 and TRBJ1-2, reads DTGVSQNPRHKITKRGQNVTFRCDPISEHNRLYWYRQTLGQGPEFLTYFQNEAQLEKSRLLSDRFSAERPKGSFSTLEIQRTEQGDSAMYLCASSNPPGQGRRYGYTFGSGTRLTVV.

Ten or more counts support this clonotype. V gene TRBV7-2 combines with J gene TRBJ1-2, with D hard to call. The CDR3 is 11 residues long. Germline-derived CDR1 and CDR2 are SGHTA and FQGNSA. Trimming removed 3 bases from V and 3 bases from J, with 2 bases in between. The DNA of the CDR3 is TGTGCCAGCAGCTTTGACTATGGCTACACCTTC. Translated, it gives CASSFDYGYTF.

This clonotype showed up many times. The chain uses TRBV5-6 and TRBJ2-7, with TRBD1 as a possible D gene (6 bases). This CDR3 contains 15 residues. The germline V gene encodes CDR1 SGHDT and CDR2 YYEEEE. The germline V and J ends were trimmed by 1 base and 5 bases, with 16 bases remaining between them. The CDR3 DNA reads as TGTGCCAGCAGCTTGCGCAGGGGTGTCTCGGACGAGCAGTACTTC. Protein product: CASSLRRGVSDEQYF.

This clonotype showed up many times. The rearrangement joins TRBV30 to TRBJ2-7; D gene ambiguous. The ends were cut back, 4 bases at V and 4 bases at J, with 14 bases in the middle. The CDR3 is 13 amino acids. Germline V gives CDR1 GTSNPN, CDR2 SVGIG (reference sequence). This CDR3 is CAWTPNGRYEQYF. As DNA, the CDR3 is TGTGCCTGGACCCCGAACGGGCGGTACGAGCAGTACTTC.

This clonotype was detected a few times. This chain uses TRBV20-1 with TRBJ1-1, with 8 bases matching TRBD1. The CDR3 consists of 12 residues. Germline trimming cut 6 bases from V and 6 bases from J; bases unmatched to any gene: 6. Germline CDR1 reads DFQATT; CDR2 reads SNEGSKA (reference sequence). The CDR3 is CSALTGGAEAFF. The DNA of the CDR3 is TGCAGTGCACTTACAGGGGGAGCTGAAGCTTTCTTT.

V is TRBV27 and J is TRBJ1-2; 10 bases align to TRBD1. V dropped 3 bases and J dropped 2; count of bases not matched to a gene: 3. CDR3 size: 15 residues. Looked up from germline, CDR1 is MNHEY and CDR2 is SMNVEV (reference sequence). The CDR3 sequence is CASSFSTGGNYGYTF. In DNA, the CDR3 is TGTGCCAGCAGTTTTTCGACAGGGGGCAACTATGGCTACACCTTC.

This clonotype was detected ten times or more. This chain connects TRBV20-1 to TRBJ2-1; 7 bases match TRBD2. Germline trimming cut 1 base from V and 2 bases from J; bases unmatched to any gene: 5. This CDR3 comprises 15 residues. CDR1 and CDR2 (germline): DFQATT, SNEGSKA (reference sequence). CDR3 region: CSARGLGLAYNEQFF. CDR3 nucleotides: TGCAGTGCTAGAGGGTTAGGACTAGCCTACAATGAGCAGTTCTTC.

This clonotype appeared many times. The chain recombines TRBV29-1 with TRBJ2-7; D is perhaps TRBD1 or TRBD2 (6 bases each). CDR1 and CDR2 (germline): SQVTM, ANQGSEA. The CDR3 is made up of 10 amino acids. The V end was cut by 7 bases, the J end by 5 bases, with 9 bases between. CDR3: CSARGDEQYF. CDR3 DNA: TGCAGCGCTAGGGGGGACGAGCAGTACTTC.

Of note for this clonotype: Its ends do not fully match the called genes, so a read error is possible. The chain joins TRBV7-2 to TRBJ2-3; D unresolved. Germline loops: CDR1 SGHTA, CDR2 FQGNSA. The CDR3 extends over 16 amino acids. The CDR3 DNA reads TGTGCCAGCGGCTTAAGGGCGGTGGGCATCGCAGATACGCAGTATTTT. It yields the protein CASGLRAVGIADTQYF. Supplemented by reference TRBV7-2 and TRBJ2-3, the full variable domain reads GAGVSQSPSNKVTEKGKDVELRCDPISGHTALYWYRQSLGQGLEFLIYFQGNSAPDKSGLPSDRFSAERTGGSVSTLTIQRTQQEDSAVYLCASGLRAVGIADTQYFGPGTRLTVL.

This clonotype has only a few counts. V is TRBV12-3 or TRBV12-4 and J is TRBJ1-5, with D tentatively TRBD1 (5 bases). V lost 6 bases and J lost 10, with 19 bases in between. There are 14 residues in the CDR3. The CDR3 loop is CASRSGGTGGPQHF. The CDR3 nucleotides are TGTGCCAGCAGGTCCGGGGGGACTGGGGGACCCCAGCATTTT.

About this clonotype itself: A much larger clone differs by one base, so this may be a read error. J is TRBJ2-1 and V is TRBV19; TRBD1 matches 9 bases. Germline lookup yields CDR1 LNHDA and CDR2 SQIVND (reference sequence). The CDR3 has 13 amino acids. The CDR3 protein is CTTRDRAYNEQFF. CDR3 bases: TGTACCACCCGGGACAGGGCCTACAATGAGCAGTTCTTC.

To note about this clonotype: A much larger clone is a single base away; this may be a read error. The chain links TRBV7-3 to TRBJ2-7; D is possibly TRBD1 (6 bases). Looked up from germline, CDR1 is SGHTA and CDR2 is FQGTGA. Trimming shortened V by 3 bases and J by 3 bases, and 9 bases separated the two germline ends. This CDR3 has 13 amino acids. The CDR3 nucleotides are TGTGCCAGCAGCTTCTTACAGGGCTACGAGCAGTACTTC. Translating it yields CASSFLQGYEQYF.

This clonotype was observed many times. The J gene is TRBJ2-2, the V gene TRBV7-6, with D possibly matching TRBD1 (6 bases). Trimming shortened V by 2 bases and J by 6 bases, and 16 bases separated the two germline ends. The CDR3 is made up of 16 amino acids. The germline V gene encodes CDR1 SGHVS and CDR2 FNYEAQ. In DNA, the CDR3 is TGTGCCAGCAGCTTAATAGACCAGGGGTCCGCCGGGGAGCTGTTTTTT. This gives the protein CASSLIDQGSAGELFF.

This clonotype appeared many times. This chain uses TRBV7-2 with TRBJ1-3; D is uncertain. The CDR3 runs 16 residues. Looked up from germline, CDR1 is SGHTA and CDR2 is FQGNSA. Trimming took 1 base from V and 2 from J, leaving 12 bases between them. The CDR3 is CASSLGPPSTGNTIYF. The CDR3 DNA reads TGTGCCAGCAGCTTAGGGCCCCCGAGTACTGGAAACACCATATATTTT.

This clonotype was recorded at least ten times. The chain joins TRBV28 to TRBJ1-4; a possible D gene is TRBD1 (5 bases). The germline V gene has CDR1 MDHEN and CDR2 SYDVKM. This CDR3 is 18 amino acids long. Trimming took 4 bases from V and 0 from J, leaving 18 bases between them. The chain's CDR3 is CASSSPRDSKATNEKLFF. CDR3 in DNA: TGTGCCAGCAGTTCACCGCGAGACAGCAAGGCAACTAATGAAAAACTGTTTTTT.

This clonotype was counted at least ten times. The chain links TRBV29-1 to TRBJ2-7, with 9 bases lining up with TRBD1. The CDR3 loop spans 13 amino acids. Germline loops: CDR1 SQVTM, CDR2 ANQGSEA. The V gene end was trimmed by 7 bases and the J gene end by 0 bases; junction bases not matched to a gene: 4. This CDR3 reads CSAGTGSSYEQYF. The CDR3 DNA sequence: TGCAGCGCAGGGACAGGGAGCTCCTACGAGCAGTACTTC.

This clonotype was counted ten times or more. In DNA, the CDR3 is TGTGCCAGCAGTTTCGTCCCCTATGGCTACACCTTC. Protein: CASSFVPYGYTF. V is TRBV12-3 or TRBV12-4 and J is TRBJ1-2, with D unresolved. The V gene lost 3 bases and the J gene lost 4 bases, with 6 bases spanning the gap. The CDR3 contains 12 residues.

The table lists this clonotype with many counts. CDR3 nucleotide sequence: TGTGCCAGCAGTCTTAAGGGTCTCTATGGCTACACCTTC. Protein: CASSLKGLYGYTF. This chain connects TRBV5-5 to TRBJ1-2; D remains ambiguous. CDR1 and CDR2 from the germline V gene are SGHKS and YYEKEE (reference sequence). The CDR3 has 13 residues. The V and J ends lost 5 bases and 4 bases respectively, with 12 bases between them.

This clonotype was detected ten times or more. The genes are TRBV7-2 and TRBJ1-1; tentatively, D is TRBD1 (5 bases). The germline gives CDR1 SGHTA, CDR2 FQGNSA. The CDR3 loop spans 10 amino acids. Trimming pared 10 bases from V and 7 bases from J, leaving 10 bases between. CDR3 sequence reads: CATGRGEAFF. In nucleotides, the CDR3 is TGTGCCACCGGGAGGGGTGAAGCTTTCTTT.

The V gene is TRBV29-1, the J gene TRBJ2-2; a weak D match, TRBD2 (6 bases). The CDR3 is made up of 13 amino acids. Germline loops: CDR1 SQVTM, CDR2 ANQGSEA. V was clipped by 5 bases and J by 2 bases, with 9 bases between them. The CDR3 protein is CSVSGGNTGELFF. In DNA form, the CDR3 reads TGCAGCGTTTCCGGGGGAAACACCGGGGAGCTGTTTTTT.

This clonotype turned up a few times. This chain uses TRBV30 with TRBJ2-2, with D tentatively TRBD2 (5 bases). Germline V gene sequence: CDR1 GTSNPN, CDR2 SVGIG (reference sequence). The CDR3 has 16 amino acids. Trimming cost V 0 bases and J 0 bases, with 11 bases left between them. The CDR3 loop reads CAWSVLGDTNTGELFF. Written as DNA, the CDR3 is TGTGCCTGGAGTGTACTAGGAGACACGAACACCGGGGAGCTGTTTTTT.

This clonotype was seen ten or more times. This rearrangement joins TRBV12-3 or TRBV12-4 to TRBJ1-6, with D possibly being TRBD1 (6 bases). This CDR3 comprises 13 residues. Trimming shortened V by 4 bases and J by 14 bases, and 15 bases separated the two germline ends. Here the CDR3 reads CASSSGQQYSLHF. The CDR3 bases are TGTGCCAGCAGTTCCGGACAGCAGTATTCCCTCCACTTT.

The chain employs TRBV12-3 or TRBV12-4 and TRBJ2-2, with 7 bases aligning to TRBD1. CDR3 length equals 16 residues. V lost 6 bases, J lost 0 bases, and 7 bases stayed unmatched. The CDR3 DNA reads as TGTGCCAGCAGGGGCGCCGGGACAGCGAACACCGGGGAGCTGTTTTTT. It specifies CASRGAGTANTGELFF.

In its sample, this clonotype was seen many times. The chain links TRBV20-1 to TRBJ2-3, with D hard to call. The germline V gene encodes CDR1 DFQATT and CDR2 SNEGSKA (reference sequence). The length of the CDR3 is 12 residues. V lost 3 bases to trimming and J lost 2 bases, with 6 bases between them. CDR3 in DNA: TGCAGTGCTAGCGAGCTCACAGATACGCAGTATTTT. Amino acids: CSASELTDTQYF.

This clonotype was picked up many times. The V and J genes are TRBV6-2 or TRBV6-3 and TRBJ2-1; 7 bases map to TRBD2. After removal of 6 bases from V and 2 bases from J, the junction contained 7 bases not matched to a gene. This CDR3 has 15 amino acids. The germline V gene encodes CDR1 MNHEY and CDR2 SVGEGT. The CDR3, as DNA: TGTGCCAGCAGCCGCCTGGGGGGGACCTACAATGAGCAGTTCTTC. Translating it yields CASSRLGGTYNEQFF.

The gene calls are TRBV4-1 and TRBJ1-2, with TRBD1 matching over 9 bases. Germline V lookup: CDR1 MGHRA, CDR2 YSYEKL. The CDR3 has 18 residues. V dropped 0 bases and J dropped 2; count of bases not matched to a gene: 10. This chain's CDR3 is CASSQEGEGDRDNYGYTF. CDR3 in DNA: TGCGCCAGCAGCCAAGAAGGGGAAGGGGACAGGGACAACTATGGCTACACCTTC.

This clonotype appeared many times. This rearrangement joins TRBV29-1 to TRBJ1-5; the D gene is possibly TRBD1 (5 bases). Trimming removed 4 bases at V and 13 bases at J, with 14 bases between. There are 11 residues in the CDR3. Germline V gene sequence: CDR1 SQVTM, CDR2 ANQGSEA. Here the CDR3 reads CSVGEVGPQHF. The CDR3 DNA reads TGCAGCGTTGGGGAAGTGGGGCCTCAGCATTTT.

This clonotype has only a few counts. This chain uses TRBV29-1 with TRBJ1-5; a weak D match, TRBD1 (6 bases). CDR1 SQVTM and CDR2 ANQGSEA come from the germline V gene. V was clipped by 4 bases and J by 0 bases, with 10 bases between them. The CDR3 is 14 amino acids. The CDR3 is CSVVSGVSNQPQHF. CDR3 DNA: TGCAGCGTTGTCTCAGGGGTTAGCAATCAGCCCCAGCATTTT.

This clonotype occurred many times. For the CDR3, the DNA is TGTGCCAGCAGGGGACAGTGGGGGGGTGAGCAGTACTTC. Translation gives CASRGQWGGEQYF. The chain uses TRBV28 and TRBJ2-7; either TRBD1 or TRBD2 may supply D (7 bases each). The ends were cut back, 6 bases at V and 7 bases at J, with 16 bases in the middle. Germline V lookup: CDR1 MDHEN, CDR2 SYDVKM. The length of the CDR3 is 13 residues.

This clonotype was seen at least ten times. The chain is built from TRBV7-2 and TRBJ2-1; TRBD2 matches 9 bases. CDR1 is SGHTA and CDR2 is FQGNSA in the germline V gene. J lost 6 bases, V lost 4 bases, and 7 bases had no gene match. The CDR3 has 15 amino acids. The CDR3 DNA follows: TGTGCCAGCAGCTCCGGGACTAGCAGTGTCAATGAGCAGTTCTTC. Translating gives CASSSGTSSVNEQFF.

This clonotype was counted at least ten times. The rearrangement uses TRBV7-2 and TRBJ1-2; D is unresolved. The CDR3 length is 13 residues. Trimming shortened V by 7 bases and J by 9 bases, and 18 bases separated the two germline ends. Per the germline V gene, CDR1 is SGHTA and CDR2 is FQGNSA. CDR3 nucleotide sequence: TGTGCCAGCAAAAATCCAGTGTCCGAGAGCTACACCTTC. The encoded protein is CASKNPVSESYTF.